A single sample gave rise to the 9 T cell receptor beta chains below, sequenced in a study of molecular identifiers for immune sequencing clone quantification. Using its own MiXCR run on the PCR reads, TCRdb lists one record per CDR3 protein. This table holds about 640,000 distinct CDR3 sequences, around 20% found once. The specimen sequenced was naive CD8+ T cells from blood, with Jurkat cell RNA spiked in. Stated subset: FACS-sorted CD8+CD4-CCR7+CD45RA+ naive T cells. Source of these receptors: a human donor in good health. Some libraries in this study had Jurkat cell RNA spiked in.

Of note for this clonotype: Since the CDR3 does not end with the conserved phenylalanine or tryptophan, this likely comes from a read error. The CDR3 region has the DNA TGCAGCGTTGAATTAGTCGGGACAGCTGATGGTGAGCAGTACTCC. Translating it yields CSVELVGTADGEQYS. The chain employs TRBV29-1 and TRBJ2-7; 7 nucleotides line up with TRBD1. This CDR3 region has 15 residues. The V segment lost 2 bases and the J segment 7 bases; nucleotides outside the gene matches: 14. The germline V gene has CDR1 SQVTM and CDR2 ANQGSEA.

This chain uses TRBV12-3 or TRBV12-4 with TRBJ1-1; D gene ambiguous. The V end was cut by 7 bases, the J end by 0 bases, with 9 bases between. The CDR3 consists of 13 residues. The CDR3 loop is CASKGRLNTEAFF. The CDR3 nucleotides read TGTGCCAGCAAAGGCAGGCTGAACACTGAAGCTTTCTTT.

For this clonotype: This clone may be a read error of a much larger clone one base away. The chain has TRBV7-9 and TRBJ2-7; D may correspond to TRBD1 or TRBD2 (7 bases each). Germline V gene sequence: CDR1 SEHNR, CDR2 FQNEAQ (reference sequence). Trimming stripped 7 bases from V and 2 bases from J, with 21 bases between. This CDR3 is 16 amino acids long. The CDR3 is CASNNPGAGGAYEQYF. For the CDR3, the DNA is TGTGCCAGCAACAACCCCGGGGCAGGGGGGGCCTACGAGCAGTACTTC.

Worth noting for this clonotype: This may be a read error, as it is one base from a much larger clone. The CDR3 here is CAASSRDSINYEQYF. CDR3 bases: TGTGCCGCCAGCTCCCGGGACTCCATAAATTACGAGCAGTACTTC. The gene calls are TRBV15 and TRBJ2-7, with D perhaps TRBD2 (6 bases). The CDR3 is 15 amino acids. CDR1 and CDR2 (germline): LNHNV, YYDKDF (reference sequence).

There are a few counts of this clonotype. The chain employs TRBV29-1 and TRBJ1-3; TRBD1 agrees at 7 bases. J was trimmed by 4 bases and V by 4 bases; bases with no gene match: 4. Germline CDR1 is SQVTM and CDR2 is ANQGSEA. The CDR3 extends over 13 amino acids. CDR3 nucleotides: TGCAGCGTTGTGGGACAGTCAGGAAACACCATATATTTT. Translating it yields CSVVGQSGNTIYF. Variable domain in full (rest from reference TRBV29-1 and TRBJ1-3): SAVISQKPSRDICQRGTSLTIQCQVDSQVTMMFWYRQQPGQSLTLIATANQGSEATYESGFVIDKFPISRPNLTFSTLTVSNMSPEDSSIYLCSVVGQSGNTIYFGEGSWLTVV.

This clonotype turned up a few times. The CDR3, as DNA: TGTGCCAGCAGCTCCCTGACAGACAAACGGGAGACCCAGTACTTC. Its translation is CASSSLTDKRETQYF. V and J are TRBV5-6 and TRBJ2-5; the D gene is possibly TRBD1 (5 bases). The CDR3 sequence is 15 residues long. V lost 3 bases and J 5 bases, leaving 17 bases between the germline ends. The germline V gene encodes CDR1 SGHDT and CDR2 YYEEEE.

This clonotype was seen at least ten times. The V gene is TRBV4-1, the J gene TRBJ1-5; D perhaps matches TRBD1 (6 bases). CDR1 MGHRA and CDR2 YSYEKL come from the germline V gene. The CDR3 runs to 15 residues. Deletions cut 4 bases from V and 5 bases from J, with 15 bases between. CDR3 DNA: TGCGCCAGCAGCCTGATCCCAGGGGACTATCAGCCCCAGCATTTT. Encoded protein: CASSLIPGDYQPQHF.

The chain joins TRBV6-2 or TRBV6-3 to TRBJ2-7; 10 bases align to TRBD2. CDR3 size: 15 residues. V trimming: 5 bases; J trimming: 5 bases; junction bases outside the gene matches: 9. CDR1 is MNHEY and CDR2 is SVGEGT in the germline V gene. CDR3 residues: CASSLLFSGGHEQYF. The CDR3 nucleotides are TGTGCCAGCAGTCTCCTATTTAGCGGGGGGCACGAGCAGTACTTC.

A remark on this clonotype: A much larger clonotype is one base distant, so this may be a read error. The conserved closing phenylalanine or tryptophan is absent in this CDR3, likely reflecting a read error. The CDR3 is CASSSNLQTGGLINIQYS. CDR3 DNA: TGTGCCAGCAGCTCGAACCTACAGACAGGGGGCTTGATAAACATTCAGTACTCC. The chain is built from TRBV7-9 and TRBJ2-4; 10 nucleotides agree with TRBD1. The CDR3 sequence is 18 residues long. With V trimmed by 4 bases and J by 6 bases, 15 bases remained unmatched. The V gene's germline CDR1 is SEHNR and CDR2 FQNEAQ (reference sequence).